One sample yielded the 14 T cell receptor beta chains listed below, sequenced in a study of vaccination and CD4 T cells after COVID-19. Their antigens are not known. Treatment indicated: roughly ten-day PBMC culture with coronavirus spike peptide pools or control peptides (ViraFEST assay). Once obtained from cultured CD4+ T cells, the DNA was sequenced using the Oncomine TCR Beta short-read assay. TCRdb processed the PCR reads anew with MiXCR; each CDR3 protein has one entry. Among 13,000 or so distinct CDR3 sequences listed, 25% to 30% were seen once. The source was CD4+ T cells from blood, cultured in vitro, collected before SARS-CoV-2 vaccination. All receptors come from a human donor who received a COVID-19 vaccine.

This clonotype turned up a few times. This chain links TRBV6-1 with TRBJ1-5, with 9 bases fitting TRBD1. The CDR3 length is 16 residues. Germline V CDR1 and CDR2: MNHNS, SASEGT. V dropped 4 bases and J dropped 4; count of bases not matched to a gene: 8. CDR3 nucleotides: TGTGCCAGCAGTGTTACGGGACAGGGAGTAAATCAGCCCCAGCATTTT. As protein: CASSVTGQGVNQPQHF.

This clonotype was seen more than once but under ten times. The V call is TRBV7-6, the J call TRBJ2-6; D not resolved. The CDR3 consists of 13 residues. Germline V lookup: CDR1 SGHVS, CDR2 FNYEAQ. Trimming pared 8 bases from V and 0 bases from J, leaving 5 bases between. The CDR3 here is CASRASGANVLTF. As DNA, the CDR3 is TGTGCCAGCCGCGCCTCTGGGGCCAACGTCCTGACTTTC.

The J gene is TRBJ1-2, the V gene TRBV19; TRBD1 matches at 8 bases. The CDR3 has 14 amino acids. Germline V CDR1 and CDR2: LNHDA, SQIVND (reference sequence). V dropped 5 bases and J dropped 7; count of bases not matched to a gene: 9. CDR3 in amino acids: CASSATGGGSGYTF. CDR3 bases: TGTGCCAGTAGTGCTACAGGGGGTGGGTCTGGCTACACCTTC.

This clonotype has a handful of counts. This chain links TRBV10-1 with TRBJ1-1; the D is unclear. The V gene's germline CDR1 is WNHNN and CDR2 SYGVQD (reference sequence). Trimming left V 2 bases short and J 3 bases short, with 13 bases between. This CDR3 has 15 amino acids. This chain's CDR3 is CASSEHPEPDTEAFF. For the CDR3, the DNA is TGCGCCAGCAGTGAGCATCCGGAGCCGGACACTGAAGCTTTCTTT.

The rearrangement uses TRBV5-1 and TRBJ2-2; unclear D gene. CDR1 is SGHRS and CDR2 is YFSETQ in the germline V gene. The CDR3 is made up of 13 amino acids. V was cut by 4 bases and J by 4 bases, with 8 bases left in between. For the CDR3, the DNA is TGCGCCAGCAGCATGACCGCCACCGGGGAGCTGTTTTTT. Residues: CASSMTATGELFF.

V usage is TRBV10-2 and J usage is TRBJ2-4, with a weak D call TRBD2 (6 bases). This CDR3 has 14 amino acids. V was shortened by 8 bases and J by 3 bases, with 14 bases between the two germline ends. CDR1 WSHSY and CDR2 SAAADI come from the germline V gene. As DNA, the CDR3 is TGCGCCAGCTCCCTCGGGGGAGGCAAAAACATTCAGTACTTC. Its translation is CASSLGGGKNIQYF.

This clonotype has more than one count but fewer than ten. The genes are TRBV24-1 and TRBJ2-7; 8 bases are a match to TRBD1. V lost 3 bases, J lost 3 bases, and 6 bases stayed unmatched. In germline, CDR1 is KGHDR, CDR2 SFDVKD. This CDR3 comprises 15 residues. The DNA for the CDR3 is TGTGCCACCAGTGATCCTGACAGGGGAAGCTACGAGCAGTACTTC. Residues: CATSDPDRGSYEQYF.

This clonotype turned up a few times. The genes are TRBV6-1 and TRBJ1-1; D ambiguous. The CDR3 is 14 amino acids. Germline lookup yields CDR1 MNHNS and CDR2 SASEGT. Between the trimmed V and J ends, which lost 7 bases and 0 bases, there was a span of 12 bases. CDR3 residues: CASNQDGLNTEAFF. As DNA, the CDR3 is TGTGCCAGCAACCAGGACGGATTGAACACTGAAGCTTTCTTT.

This clonotype was counted between two and nine times. This sequence joins TRBV2 and TRBJ1-5; unclear D gene. There are 15 residues in the CDR3. Germline CDR1 reads SNHLY; CDR2 reads FYNNEI. V shed 6 bases and J shed 4 bases, with 16 bases lying between them. The CDR3, as DNA: TGTGCCAGCAGAAGGGTAGGTAGGGAAAATCAGCCCCAGCATTTT. Its translation: CASRRVGRENQPQHF.

This clonotype was detected a few times. The rearrangement uses TRBV29-1 and TRBJ1-5; no reliable D call. Germline loops: CDR1 SQVTM, CDR2 ANQGSEA. Trimming shortened V by 6 bases and J by 0 bases, and 9 bases separated the two germline ends. The CDR3 contains 13 residues. The CDR3 nucleotides are TGCAGCGTCAAGAGCAGTAGCAATCAGCCCCAGCATTTT. It encodes CSVKSSSNQPQHF.

This clonotype turned up a few times. This chain uses TRBV7-9 with TRBJ2-4, with TRBD1 matching 7 bases. Per the germline V gene, CDR1 is SEHNR and CDR2 is FQNEAQ (reference sequence). The CDR3 runs 16 residues. V gave up 5 bases and J gave up 2 bases; unmatched junction bases: 9. The CDR3: CASSSQGVGTKNIQYF. In nucleotides, the CDR3 is TGTGCCAGCAGCAGCCAGGGGGTCGGGACCAAAAACATTCAGTACTTC.

The genes are TRBV7-9 and TRBJ1-4; D is unresolved. Per germline, CDR1 SEHNR and CDR2 FQNEAQ (reference sequence). This CDR3 region has 11 residues. The CDR3 reads CAGQSNEKLFF. CDR3 DNA sequence: TGTGCTGGGCAGTCTAATGAAAAACTGTTTTTT.

The gene calls are TRBV30 and TRBJ2-7, with 10 positions matching TRBD1. Trimming at V came to 0 bases and at J to 3 bases, leaving 5 bases not matched to a gene. The CDR3 is 15 amino acids. Germline V gene lookup returns CDR1 GTSNPN and CDR2 SVGIG (reference sequence). The CDR3 DNA is TGTGCCTGGAGTGTACGGGACAGGGGAATCTACGAGCAGTACTTC. Translating gives CAWSVRDRGIYEQYF.

The chain recombines TRBV19 with TRBJ2-1; TRBD1 might be the D (5 bases). CDR1 and CDR2 from the germline V gene are LNHDA and SQIVND (reference sequence). V dropped 6 bases and J dropped 5 bases, with 11 bases sitting between them. CDR3 size: 13 residues. The CDR3 DNA reads TGTGCCAGTAGGGGCCTAGGGGACAATGAGCAGTTCTTC. Its protein is CASRGLGDNEQFF.